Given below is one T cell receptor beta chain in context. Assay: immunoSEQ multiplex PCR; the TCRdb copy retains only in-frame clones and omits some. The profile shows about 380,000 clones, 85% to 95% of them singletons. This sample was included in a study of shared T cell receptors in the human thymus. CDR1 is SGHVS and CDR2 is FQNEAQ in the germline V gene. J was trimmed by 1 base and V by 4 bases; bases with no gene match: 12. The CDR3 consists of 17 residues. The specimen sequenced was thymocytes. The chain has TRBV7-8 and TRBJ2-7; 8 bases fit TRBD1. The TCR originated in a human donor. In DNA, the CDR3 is TGTGCCAGCAGCTCGACATTTGAAGGACAGGGATCCTACGAGCAGTACTTC. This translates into CASSSTFEGQGSYEQYF.